This is a list of T cell receptor beta chains from one sample in a study of CD8 T cells in Susac syndrome. TCRdb passed the immunoSEQ multiplex PCR reads through MiXCR, listing each CDR3 protein once. The data show roughly 100,000 distinct CDR3 sequences, about 96% seen once. Source material: CD8+ T cells from PBMCs. The receptors were sampled from a human donor with Susac syndrome. Each CDR3 is given with its conserved first and last residue. A D gene is named only where the DNA matches it firmly. Size is stated for part of the rows, as once, few or many counts, or as a class when the clone is expanded.

clone size: once; J gene: TRBJ1-2; V gene: TRBV19; D gene: NA; CDR3 protein: CASSPTGGARHGYTF; CDR3 DNA: TGTGCCAGTAGTCCCACAGGAGGGGCCAGGCATGGCTACACCTTC
clone size: NA; J gene: TRBJ2-1; V gene: TRBV20-1; D gene: TRBD2; CDR3 protein: CSAQYRTSGGGEQFF; CDR3 DNA: TGCAGTGCCCAGTATCGGACTAGCGGGGGGGGTGAGCAGTTCTTC
clone size: NA; J gene: TRBJ2-7; V gene: TRBV28; D gene: NA; CDR3 protein: CARILTRASYEQYF; CDR3 DNA: TGTGCCAGAATACTAACCAGGGCGTCCTACGAGCAGTACTTC
clone size: NA; J gene: TRBJ2-1; V gene: TRBV7-9; D gene: TRBD2; CDR3 protein: CASSLGGLNNEQFF; CDR3 DNA: TGTGCCAGCAGCTTAGGGGGACTAAACAATGAGCAGTTCTTC
clone size: NA; J gene: TRBJ2-1; V gene: TRBV6-6; D gene: NA; CDR3 protein: CASRSQYNEQFF; CDR3 DNA: TGTGCCAGCAGGAGCCAGTACAATGAGCAGTTCTTC
clone size: NA; J gene: TRBJ2-3; V gene: TRBV20-1; D gene: TRBD2; CDR3 protein: CSVTPPGLEADTQYF; CDR3 DNA: TGCAGTGTTACGCCGCCGGGACTAGAGGCAGATACGCAGTATTTT
clone size: NA; J gene: TRBJ2-7; V gene: TRBV30; D gene: NA; CDR3 protein: CAWSVLGDSANSYEQYF; CDR3 DNA: TGTGCCTGGAGTGTACTTGGTGACAGCGCGAACTCCTACGAGCAGTACTTC
clone size: NA; J gene: TRBJ1-5; V gene: TRBV6-1; D gene: NA; CDR3 protein: CASTGGWNQPQHF; CDR3 DNA: TGTGCCAGCACTGGGGGTTGGAATCAGCCCCAGCATTTT
clone size: NA; J gene: TRBJ2-5; V gene: TRBV7-6; D gene: NA; CDR3 protein: CASSLGWNPQETQYF; CDR3 DNA: TGTGCCAGCAGCTTAGGATGGAACCCCCAAGAGACCCAGTACTTC
clone size: few; J gene: TRBJ2-1; V gene: TRBV12-3/TRBV12-4; D gene: NA; CDR3 protein: CASSFDSNEQFF; CDR3 DNA: TGTGCCAGCAGTTTTGACAGCAATGAGCAGTTCTTC
clone size: once; J gene: TRBJ2-7; V gene: TRBV7-6; D gene: NA; CDR3 protein: CASSPGTDPYEQYF; CDR3 DNA: TGTGCCAGCAGCCCTGGGACGGACCCCTACGAGCAGTACTTC
clone size: NA; J gene: TRBJ2-7; V gene: TRBV5-4; D gene: TRBD2; CDR3 protein: CASSPSVTSAAYEQYF; CDR3 DNA: TGTGCCAGCAGCCCTTCCGTGACTAGCGCGGCGTACGAGCAGTACTTC
clone size: NA; J gene: TRBJ1-2; V gene: TRBV9; D gene: NA; CDR3 protein: CASSAGRSNYGYTF; CDR3 DNA: TGTGCCAGCAGCGCAGGACGTTCAAACTATGGCTACACCTTC
clone size: NA; J gene: TRBJ1-1; V gene: TRBV29-1; D gene: NA; CDR3 protein: CSAYGGTGGSTEAFF; CDR3 DNA: TGCAGCGCGTACGGAGGGACCGGAGGCAGCACTGAAGCTTTCTTT
clone size: NA; J gene: TRBJ2-1; V gene: TRBV13; D gene: NA; CDR3 protein: CASSPVSIWDEQFF; CDR3 DNA: TGTGCCAGCAGCCCCGTGTCCATATGGGACGAGCAGTTCTTC
clone size: NA; J gene: TRBJ2-7; V gene: TRBV6-6; D gene: NA; CDR3 protein: CASSYSSGNPYEQYF; CDR3 DNA: TGTGCCAGCAGTTACTCGTCAGGGAATCCCTACGAGCAGTACTTC
clone size: NA; J gene: TRBJ1-1; V gene: TRBV20-1; D gene: NA; CDR3 protein: CSAQVVLNTEAFF; CDR3 DNA: TGCAGTGCTCAAGTAGTTCTGAACACTGAAGCTTTCTTT
clone size: NA; J gene: TRBJ2-7; V gene: TRBV20-1; D gene: NA; CDR3 protein: CSAVTGSYEQYF; CDR3 DNA: TGCAGTGCTGTGACAGGATCCTACGAGCAGTACTTC
clone size: NA; J gene: TRBJ1-5; V gene: TRBV20-1; D gene: NA; CDR3 protein: CSVTGGERQPQHF; CDR3 DNA: TGCAGTGTTACCGGGGGCGAGAGACAGCCCCAGCATTTT
clone size: NA; J gene: TRBJ1-4; V gene: TRBV7-6; D gene: NA; CDR3 protein: CASSLRDGATNEKLFF; CDR3 DNA: TGTGCCAGCAGCTTGAGGGACGGAGCAACTAATGAAAAACTGTTTTTT
clone size: NA; J gene: TRBJ2-3; V gene: TRBV24-1; D gene: TRBD2; CDR3 protein: CATTGGSTDTQYF; CDR3 DNA: TGTGCCACCACGGGGGGATCCACAGATACGCAGTATTTT
clone size: NA; J gene: TRBJ2-3; V gene: TRBV20-1; D gene: TRBD2; CDR3 protein: CSARDLASGHVFTDTQYF; CDR3 DNA: TGCAGTGCTAGAGATCTGGCTAGCGGACACGTTTTCACAGATACGCAGTATTTT
clone size: NA; J gene: TRBJ1-2; V gene: TRBV1; D gene: NA; CDR3 protein: CTSSPYRGHPYGYTF; CDR3 DNA: TGCACCAGCAGCCCATACAGGGGGCATCCCTATGGCTACACCTTC
clone size: NA; J gene: TRBJ1-5; V gene: TRBV12-3/TRBV12-4; D gene: NA; CDR3 protein: CASSPSPALRHF; CDR3 DNA: TGTGCCAGCAGTCCCTCCCCAGCCCTCCGACATTTT
clone size: NA; J gene: TRBJ1-2; V gene: TRBV7-9; D gene: TRBD1; CDR3 protein: CASSPWRDRGGKYYGYTF; CDR3 DNA: TGTGCCAGCAGCCCCTGGAGGGACAGAGGGGGAAAGTACTATGGCTACACCTTC
clone size: NA; J gene: TRBJ2-5; V gene: TRBV5-4; D gene: NA; CDR3 protein: CASSTEGPQETQYF; CDR3 DNA: TGTGCCAGCAGCACGGAAGGGCCGCAAGAGACCCAGTACTTC
clone size: NA; J gene: TRBJ2-1; V gene: TRBV30; D gene: NA; CDR3 protein: CAWSGNEQFF; CDR3 DNA: TGTGCCTGGAGCGGCAATGAGCAGTTCTTC
clone size: NA; J gene: TRBJ1-5; V gene: TRBV7-9; D gene: NA; CDR3 protein: CASSLEVGGKDQPQHF; CDR3 DNA: TGTGCCAGCAGCTTAGAGGTGGGGGGGAAGGATCAGCCCCAGCATTTT
clone size: NA; J gene: TRBJ1-1; V gene: TRBV5-1; D gene: TRBD1; CDR3 protein: CASRLRQGGMTEAFF; CDR3 DNA: TGCGCCAGCAGACTCCGACAGGGAGGGATGACTGAAGCTTTCTTT
clone size: NA; J gene: TRBJ2-5; V gene: TRBV6-1; D gene: NA; CDR3 protein: CASSEWAPDSEETQYF; CDR3 DNA: TGTGCCAGCAGTGAATGGGCCCCTGACAGCGAAGAGACCCAGTACTTC
clone size: NA; J gene: TRBJ1-5; V gene: TRBV7-2; D gene: TRBD1; CDR3 protein: CASSLAGSGTGRYNQPQHF; CDR3 DNA: TGTGCCAGCAGCTTAGCGGGCTCAGGGACAGGGCGATACAATCAGCCCCAGCATTTT
clone size: NA; J gene: TRBJ1-4; V gene: TRBV30; D gene: NA; CDR3 protein: CAWDGGEREKLFF; CDR3 DNA: TGTGCCTGGGATGGCGGGGAACGTGAAAAACTGTTTTTT
clone size: NA; J gene: TRBJ1-2; V gene: TRBV7-9; D gene: NA; CDR3 protein: CASSLATDYGYTF; CDR3 DNA: TGTGCCAGCAGCTTGGCGACAGACTATGGCTACACCTTC
clone size: NA; J gene: TRBJ2-5; V gene: TRBV7-9; D gene: NA; CDR3 protein: CASSRDRGTQYF; CDR3 DNA: TGTGCCAGCAGCCGGGACCGCGGGACCCAGTACTTC
clone size: NA; J gene: TRBJ2-2; V gene: TRBV4-3; D gene: NA; CDR3 protein: CASSQDLVRLKGELFF; CDR3 DNA: TGCGCCAGCAGCCAAGATCTGGTCAGATTGAAGGGGGAGCTGTTTTTT
clone size: NA; J gene: TRBJ2-7; V gene: TRBV29-1; D gene: NA; CDR3 protein: CSVEEGRDEQYF; CDR3 DNA: TGCAGCGTTGAAGAAGGCAGGGACGAGCAGTACTTC
clone size: NA; J gene: TRBJ2-1; V gene: TRBV20-1; D gene: NA; CDR3 protein: CSAVEDEQFF; CDR3 DNA: TGCAGTGCAGTGGAGGATGAGCAGTTCTTC
clone size: NA; J gene: TRBJ1-5; V gene: TRBV12-3/TRBV12-4; D gene: NA; CDR3 protein: CASSLTMGQPQHF; CDR3 DNA: TGTGCCAGCAGTTTGACTATGGGTCAGCCCCAGCATTTT
clone size: once; J gene: TRBJ2-7; V gene: TRBV27; D gene: NA; CDR3 protein: CASSLNRGGRDEQYF; CDR3 DNA: TGTGCCAGCAGTTTAAATAGGGGGGGCCGGGACGAGCAGTACTTC
clone size: once; J gene: TRBJ1-1; V gene: TRBV20-1; D gene: NA; CDR3 protein: CSALPRQGGTEAFF; CDR3 DNA: TGCAGTGCTCTCCCACGTCAGGGAGGAACTGAAGCTTTCTTT
clone size: NA; J gene: TRBJ2-1; V gene: TRBV7-8; D gene: NA; CDR3 protein: CASSLEQSSYNEQFF; CDR3 DNA: TGTGCCAGCAGCTTAGAGCAGTCCTCCTACAATGAGCAGTTCTTC